These T cell receptor beta chains were read from a single sample in a study of T cells in Graves' hyperthyroidism and ophthalmopathy. MiXCR, run by TCRdb on the multiplex PCR reads, gives a single entry per CDR3 protein. This table holds about 510,000 distinct CDR3 sequences, about 15% found once. The specimen sequenced was blood. These receptors were obtained from a woman in her 40s with Graves' hyperthyroidism. CDR3s include the opening cysteine and the closing phenylalanine or tryptophan. A D gene is named only where the DNA matches it firmly. Only some rows state a clone size, as once, few, many or a class for expanded clones.

>TRBJ2-5|-|many|TRBV24-1
TGTGCCACCAGTGCCCTATTCCCGGGCGGGAAGGAGACCCAGTACTTC
CATSALFPGGKETQYF
>TRBJ1-4|-|few|TRBV27
TGTGCCAGCAGTTTATCTTGGGACAATGAAAAACTGTTTTTT
CASSLSWDNEKLFF
>TRBJ1-1|-|many|TRBV6-1
TGTGCCAGCAGCTACGACCCGACAGGTGGGACTGAAGCTTTCTTT
CASSYDPTGGTEAFF
>TRBJ2-3|TRBD2|many|TRBV7-3
TGTGCCAGCAGCGTGGCGGGACTAGCCGCAGATACGCAGTATTTT
CASSVAGLAADTQYF
>TRBJ2-3|TRBD2|-|TRBV5-1
TGCGCCAGCAGCTTGGCGGGACTAGCGGGGGTTACGCAGTATTTT
CASSLAGLAGVTQYF
>TRBJ1-2|TRBD1|-|TRBV7-8
TGTGCCAGCAGTATCCGGGGAGGGACAGGGGGCGATTATGGCTACACCTTC
CASSIRGGTGGDYGYTF
>TRBJ2-1|TRBD2|-|TRBV6-1
TGTGCCAGCAGTGAAGCGGCGGGAGCGCTATACAATGAGCAGTTCTTC
CASSEAAGALYNEQFF
>TRBJ2-3|-|many|TRBV28
TGTGCCAGCAGCTCCGGGAGAACGACGCAGTATTTT
CASSSGRTTQYF
>TRBJ2-2|-|many|TRBV27
TGTGCCAGCAGTTTAACAGGACCAACACCCACCGGGGAGCTGTTTTTT
CASSLTGPTPTGELFF
>TRBJ2-3|TRBD1|many|TRBV10-3
TGTGCCATCACCTCGGACAGGGGGGATTTAGATACGCAGTATTTT
CAITSDRGDLDTQYF
>TRBJ2-1|-|-|TRBV7-9
TGTGCCAGCAGCTTCGCGACGGCGGGTCCTCACAATGAGCAGTTCTTC
CASSFATAGPHNEQFF
>TRBJ2-7|-|-|TRBV4-1
TGCGCCAGCAGCCAAGTAATGGGATCCGCCTACGAGCAGTACTTC
CASSQVMGSAYEQYF
>TRBJ2-7|-|many|TRBV20-1
TGCAGTGCTAGAGATTTGGGGGAGGTATCCTACGAGCAGTACTTC
CSARDLGEVSYEQYF
>TRBJ2-7|TRBD2|few|TRBV5-1
TGCGCCAGCAGCTTGGATAGCGGGACCAACTCCTACGAGCAGTACTTC
CASSLDSGTNSYEQYF
>TRBJ1-1|-|many|TRBV18
TGTGCCAGCTCACCAGGAGCGGGAAACACTGAAGCTTTCTTT
CASSPGAGNTEAFF
>TRBJ2-4|TRBD2|many|TRBV27
TGTGCCAGCAGTCCATCGGGACTAGCGGACAATATAGCCAAAAACATTCAGTACTTC
CASSPSGLADNIAKNIQYF
>TRBJ2-3|-|many|TRBV20-1
TGCAGTGCTAGATCCGGGGGAGCAGATACGCAGTATTTT
CSARSGGADTQYF
>TRBJ2-1|TRBD2|many|TRBV20-1
TGCAGTGCTAGAGATGGGGCCCAGCGGGGAAACAATGAGCAGTTCTTC
CSARDGAQRGNNEQFF
>TRBJ2-7|-|many|TRBV5-1
TGCGCCAGCAGAAGGGAGTCCGTTTCCTACGAGCAGTACTTC
CASRRESVSYEQYF
>TRBJ2-1|-|many|TRBV28
TGTGCCAGTCTCCGGGCAGGGGCCAACAATGAGCAGTTCTTC
CASLRAGANNEQFF
>TRBJ1-1|TRBD1|many|TRBV3-1
TGTGCCAGCAGCCCAGACAGGGCCCGGACTGAAGCTTTCTTT
CASSPDRARTEAFF
>TRBJ2-5|-|many|TRBV18
TGTGCCAGCTCCCGCTTCTCAGGAGGGCTCGGGGAGACCCAGTACTTC
CASSRFSGGLGETQYF
>TRBJ2-2|-|-|TRBV19
TGTGCCAGTAGGGCGGGCGTCGCGAACACCGGGGAGCTGTTTTTT
CASRAGVANTGELFF
>TRBJ2-7|TRBD2|few|TRBV5-1
TGCGCCAGCAGCTTGGAGGTTTCTAGCGGCTACGAGCAGTACTTC
CASSLEVSSGYEQYF
>TRBJ2-7|TRBD2|once|TRBV5-1
TGCGCCAGCAGCCCAATAGCGGGAGAAGTCTACGAGCAGTACTTC
CASSPIAGEVYEQYF
>TRBJ1-5|-|many|TRBV30
TGTGCCTGGAGTGTCTTGGTTCGGGGCAATCAGCCCCAGCATTTT
CAWSVLVRGNQPQHF
>TRBJ2-3|-|few|TRBV27
TGTGCCAGCAGTTTAGACCAGGGTTACACAGATACGCAGTATTTT
CASSLDQGYTDTQYF
>TRBJ2-7|TRBD1|many|TRBV28
TGTGCCAGCAAATGGACAGGGATTTACGAGCAGTACTTC
CASKWTGIYEQYF
>TRBJ1-6|-|many|TRBV6-6
TGTGCCAGCAGTTACCTTGGTTTGGCTTCACCCCTCCACTTT
CASSYLGLASPLHF
>TRBJ2-1|-|many|TRBV5-1
TGCGCCAGCAGAACGACGGACTACAATGAGCAGTTCTTC
CASRTTDYNEQFF
>TRBJ2-2|-|many|TRBV20-1
TGCAGTGCTAGAGCGGGGAGCACCGGGGAGCTGTTTTTT
CSARAGSTGELFF
>TRBJ2-3|-|many|TRBV20-1
TGCAGTGCTATCAAGGGGGACACAGATACGCAGTATTTT
CSAIKGDTDTQYF
>TRBJ2-3|-|few|TRBV4-1
TGCGCCACCCCCCGCACAGATACGCAGTATTTT
CATPRTDTQYF
>TRBJ1-2|-|few|TRBV6-1
TGTGCCAGCAGTGAACTCAGGGATGGCTACACCTTC
CASSELRDGYTF
>TRBJ2-1|TRBD2|few|TRBV7-2
TGTGCCAGCAGCCCGACTAGCGCCCTGGGGCAGTTCTTC
CASSPTSALGQFF
>TRBJ2-1|-|few|TRBV20-1
TGCAGTGCTAGGCCTTTGACCAATGAGCAGTTCTTC
CSARPLTNEQFF
>TRBJ2-3|TRBD1|-|TRBV12-3/TRBV12-4
TGTGCCAGCAGTTTATCGGGACAGGGGTTTGCAGATACGCAGTATTTT
CASSLSGQGFADTQYF
>TRBJ2-2|-|-|TRBV24-1
TGTGCCACCAGTGCCGAGGGGCTTTGGACCGGGGAGCTGTTTTTT
CATSAEGLWTGELFF
>TRBJ2-1|TRBD2|many|TRBV5-1
TGCGCCAGCAGCTTGGTTACCGGGACTAGCGGGGTGATCTACAATGAGCAGTTCTTC
CASSLVTGTSGVIYNEQFF
>TRBJ2-7|-|few|TRBV28
TGTGCCAGCAGTCCTGAGAGTCAGCAGTACTTC
CASSPESQQYF
>TRBJ2-7|-|many|TRBV15
TGTGCCACCAGCAGAGACGGGGGTCGCGAGCAGTACTTC
CATSRDGGREQYF
>TRBJ1-5|-|many|TRBV28
TGTGCCAGCAGTTTAACAGGGAGTAGCAATCAGCCCCAGCATTTT
CASSLTGSSNQPQHF
>TRBJ2-6|-|many|TRBV5-1
TGCGCCAGCAGCAGGACGTCCTCTGGGGCCAACGTCCTGACTTTC
CASSRTSSGANVLTF
>TRBJ2-3|TRBD1|-|TRBV5-1
TGCGCCAGCAGCTTGATGCAGGGGGCAGGAGATACGCAGTATTTT
CASSLMQGAGDTQYF
>TRBJ2-7|-|many|TRBV27
TGTGCCAGCAGCCCGGGACTCGAAATCTACGAGCAGTACTTC
CASSPGLEIYEQYF
>TRBJ2-7|TRBD1|many|TRBV15
TGTGCCACCAGCAGATTCGGGACAGGGGGCGAGCAGTACTTC
CATSRFGTGGEQYF
>TRBJ2-7|TRBD2|many|TRBV20-1
TGCAGTGCTTTAGAGCGGGAGAAATCCTACGAGCAGTACTTC
CSALEREKSYEQYF
>TRBJ2-3|-|many|TRBV6-5
TGTGCCAGCAGTTACTCGCGCTTTCAGGGGGGTATTACGCAGTATTTT
CASSYSRFQGGITQYF
>TRBJ2-2|-|few|TRBV20-1
TGCAGTGCCCCCGCCTCCCTAAACACCGGGGAGCTGTTTTTT
CSAPASLNTGELFF
>TRBJ2-3|TRBD2|many|TRBV29-1
TGCAGCGTTGAAGGACTAGCGGGAGATGTCAGTCAGGTAGATACGCAGTATTTT
CSVEGLAGDVSQVDTQYF
>TRBJ1-4|-|many|TRBV7-6
TGTGCCAGCGGCGAGAGGGATGAAAAACTGTTTTTT
CASGERDEKLFF
>TRBJ2-7|TRBD1|-|TRBV29-1
TGCAGCGTCTTACGACAGGGGGGTAGAAGTGGAACCTACGAGCAGTACTTC
CSVLRQGGRSGTYEQYF
>TRBJ2-7|-|many|TRBV2
TGTGCCAGCAGGTACGGTGGATACGAGCAGTACTTC
CASRYGGYEQYF
>TRBJ2-2|-|-|TRBV28
TGTGCCAGCAGCCTAAGGGGGACTATCGGGGAGCTGTTTTTT
CASSLRGTIGELFF
>TRBJ2-4|TRBD2|many|TRBV20-1
TGCAGTGCTAGACCAGCGGGAGACATTCAGTACTTC
CSARPAGDIQYF